The T cell receptor beta chain under discussion was sequenced for a study of cytomegalovirus exposure and HLA in healthy donors. Study-wide findings and caveats: Sequencing probably produced one cluster of sequence variants that were highly shared.

The CDR3 runs 14 residues. Germline-derived CDR1 and CDR2 are MDHEN and SYDVKM. J lost 7 bases, V lost 7 bases, and 8 bases had no gene match. About this clone itself: Its specificity is unknown.

The PCR used 60 Vbeta and 13 Jbeta primers. The protocol was immunoSEQ multiplex PCR, while the TCRdb copy is restricted to in-frame clones and leaves out a portion. The repertoire holds about 180,000 clones, with about 77% as singletons. The gene calls are TRBV28 and TRBJ1-5, with 9 bases identical to TRBD1. Sequencing was carried out using PBMCs. The source of this sequence is a woman aged 25 to 39 in good health and CMV-seropositive. The CDR3: CASTRQGGDQPQHF. The DNA for the CDR3 is TGTGCCAGCACACGACAGGGGGGGGACCAGCCCCAGCATTTT.